This T cell receptor beta chain derives from a study of CD8+ T cells in alopecia areata. Study conclusions and caveats: Mice gave a clearer picture of TCR sharing than patients did, possibly for HLA-related reasons.

With 4 bases clipped from V and 6 bases from J, the junction kept 4 bases outside the gene matches. This CDR3 has 13 residues. Sequencing used cDNA as its template, made by extracting RNA and reverse transcribing it. TCRdb keeps only in-frame clones here, not all; method: immunoSEQ multiplex PCR. The table records about 220,000 clones, about three fifths of them present only once. Details on this clone: Its specificity is unknown.

The treatment is: oral pan-JAK inhibitor, 5-10 mg twice daily. The source was CD4+ T cells sorted from blood, collected at week 4, from a patient treated with tofacitinib. This sequence joins TRBV23-1 and TRBJ2-3; 7 nucleotides agree with TRBD2. TRBV23-1 belongs to the ORF category, with a function that is uncertain. This TCR came from a human donor with alopecia areata. The CDR3: CASSPLASDTQYF. The CDR3 region has the DNA TGCGCCAGCAGTCCACTAGCGTCCGATACGCAGTATTTT.